The subject of this entry is one T cell receptor (beta chain). Its binding antigen is unknown. One base away there is no much larger clone; base qualities are not given. These data originate in a study of T-cell reconstitution after alpha-beta-depleted transplantation in children (TCRdb year 2016). Looking at the study overall: T-cell immune reconstitution after TCRalphabeta/CD19-depleted allogeneic hematopoietic cell transplantation in children was quantitatively tracked in the study by means of TCR repertoire profiling. General study outcomes and caveats: Over subsequent months, a decline in hyperexpanded clone frequencies was noted, and after one year, T-cell counts and TCRbeta diversity were mostly ascribed to newly produced T cells. In some patients, the high TCRbeta diversity seen at day 60 was put down to recipient T cells and intrathymic progenitors that had survived conditioning. Apparently early alphabetaT-cell count recovery about two months after transplant reportedly relied on only several hundred rapidly expanded clones derived from non-depleted graft cells.

Receptors were amplified or captured by PCR. The data were produced on an Illumina HiSeq 2500. To normalize quantification of the TCRbeta repertoire, the TCR libraries were built with molecular barcoding that relied on unique molecular identifiers. The public reads were run again by TCRdb, first through fastp at Q25 and then through MiXCR, and only productive beta chains were kept. Each record represents a unique CDR3 protein, reported with the most common genes and DNA among its rows. Counted in this sample were a few hundred thousand distinct CDR3 sequences; more than 20% of them appeared once. 11% of the sample is taken by the ten largest. From its cysteine to its phenylalanine, the CDR3 spans 12 amino acids. Of the read, only the CDR3 DNA is kept; its 36 bases are in frame from base 1. CDR1 and CDR2 were assigned from the germline V gene as SGHRS and YFSETQ. Cut back by 4 bases and 1 base, the V and J ends lie 5 bases apart.

Per the publication, the treatment or condition label means: allogeneic hematopoietic cell transplantation with graft depleted of TCRalphabeta T cells and CD19 B cells. The children who served as transplant recipients had been given grafts of TCRalphabeta/CD19-depleted allogeneic hematopoietic cells. The sequence links TRBV5-1 to TRBJ2-5; the D gene assignment is ambiguous. The starting material was PBMCs, mostly from graft donor cells, obtained 180 days after TCRalphabeta/CD19-depleted stem cell transplant. This clonotype originated in a male patient between 10 and 17 years old who had a stem cell transplant for acute lymphoblastic leukemia, so the T cells may come from the graft donor. The sequence in DNA is TGCGCCAGCAGCCGAACCCAAGAGACCCAGTACTTC. It translates as CASSRTQETQYF.